Below, 32 T cell receptor beta chains from the same sample are listed, as sequenced in a study of T-cell reconstitution after alpha-beta-depleted transplantation in children. Unique molecular identifiers featured in how the TCRbeta library was prepared. MiXCR was run by TCRdb on the PCR reads, yielding one entry per CDR3 protein. In the table there are about 420,000 distinct CDR3 sequences, around 15% of which are singletons. Sample: PBMCs, mostly from graft donor cells, taken 360 days after TCRalphabeta/CD19-depleted stem cell transplant. These TCRs come from a boy in the first two years of life who had a stem cell transplant for Wiskott-Aldrich syndrome, so the T cells may come from the graft donor.

This clonotype was recorded a few times. This chain links TRBV29-1 with TRBJ1-5; tentatively, D is TRBD1 (5 bases). CDR1 and CDR2 from the germline V gene are SQVTM and ANQGSEA. The CDR3 length is 13 residues. V shed 6 bases and J shed 5 bases, with 14 bases lying between them. CDR3 sequence: CSVRGEGDQPQHF. CDR3 DNA sequence: TGCAGCGTCCGTGGGGAAGGGGATCAGCCCCAGCATTTT.

This clonotype has a count of ten or more. V is TRBV5-1 and J is TRBJ2-1, with TRBD2 matching 7 bases. The CDR3 consists of 15 residues. The germline V gene has CDR1 SGHRS and CDR2 YFSETQ. Unmatched junction bases numbered 6, after V lost 0 bases and J lost 6 bases. As DNA, the CDR3 is TGCGCCAGCAGCTTGGCCACTAGCGTACTCAATGAGCAGTTCTTC. This codes for CASSLATSVLNEQFF.

V is TRBV12-3 or TRBV12-4 and J is TRBJ2-4; TRBD1 is a possible D gene (7 bases). The CDR3 extends over 13 amino acids. Trimming shortened V by 3 bases and J by 5 bases, and 8 bases separated the two germline ends. The CDR3 nucleotides read TGTGCCAGCAGTTTCAGGGGGGAAAACATTCAGTACTTC. Translation: CASSFRGENIQYF.

The V call is TRBV3-1, the J call TRBJ2-2; D is uncertain. Germline CDR1 and CDR2: LGHDT and YNNKEL (reference sequence). Trimming removed 1 base from V and 7 bases from J, with 4 bases in between. The CDR3 runs 12 residues. CDR3 DNA: TGTGCCAGCAGCCAAGCGGGCGGGGAGCTGTTTTTT. Translating gives CASSQAGGELFF. The entire variable domain, with the rest obtained from reference TRBV3-1 and TRBJ2-2, is as follows: DTAVSQTPKYLVTQMGNDKSIKCEQNLGHDTMYWYKQDSKKFLKIMFSYNNKELIINETVPNRFSPKSPDKAHLNLHINSLELGDSAVYFCASSQAGGELFFGEGSRLTVL.

This rearrangement joins TRBV7-8 to TRBJ2-1; maybe TRBD2 (6 bases). V gave up 6 bases and J gave up 5 bases, with 14 bases separating them. The CDR3 runs to 14 residues. CDR1 and CDR2 from the germline V gene are SGHVS and FQNEAQ. The CDR3 protein is CASRGRRAHNEQFF. The DNA for the CDR3 is TGTGCCAGCAGGGGGAGGAGGGCGCACAATGAGCAGTTCTTC. Full variable domain (outside the CDR3, taken from reference TRBV7-8 and TRBJ2-1): GAGVSQSPRYKVAKRGQDVALRCDPISGHVSLFWYQQALGQGPEFLTYFQNEAQLDKSGLPSDRFFAERPEGSVSTLKIQRTQQEDSAVYLCASRGRRAHNEQFFGPGTRLTVL.

This clonotype has only a few counts. The chain couples TRBV7-9 to TRBJ2-7; possibly TRBD1 or TRBD2 for D (5 bases each). V lost 1 base to trimming and J lost 0 bases, with 16 bases between them. The V gene's germline CDR1 is SEHNR and CDR2 FQNEAQ (reference sequence). The CDR3 covers 17 residues. The CDR3 reads CASSLGTEGLTSYEQYF. DNA of the CDR3: TGTGCCAGCAGCTTAGGAACCGAGGGGCTGACCTCCTACGAGCAGTACTTC.

This clonotype was seen more than once but under ten times. The chain combines TRBV5-1 with TRBJ2-7, with D uncertain. V dropped 3 bases and J dropped 2 bases, with 18 bases sitting between them. CDR3 length equals 16 residues. Germline V gives CDR1 SGHRS, CDR2 YFSETQ. The CDR3 is CASSWQGLYVPYEQYF. The CDR3 DNA follows: TGCGCCAGCAGCTGGCAAGGGCTGTACGTACCCTACGAGCAGTACTTC.

In this sample, this clonotype turned up a few times. The chain employs TRBV29-1 and TRBJ2-3; tentative D call: TRBD1 (6 bases). V lost 4 bases and J lost 2, with 10 bases in between. Germline V CDR1 and CDR2: SQVTM, ANQGSEA. The CDR3 has 13 residues. CDR3 nucleotide sequence: TGCAGCGTTGGGGGGCGCCACACAGATACGCAGTATTTT. Translated, it gives CSVGGRHTDTQYF.

The genes are TRBV15 and TRBJ2-2; 9 bases line up with TRBD2. After removal of 0 bases from V and 2 bases from J, the junction contained 10 bases not matched to a gene. CDR1 is LNHNV and CDR2 is YYDKDF in the germline V gene (reference sequence). This CDR3 has 19 amino acids. This chain's CDR3 is CATSRDWVAGVRNTGELFF. For the CDR3, the DNA is TGTGCCACCAGCAGAGATTGGGTAGCGGGAGTAAGAAACACCGGGGAGCTGTTTTTT.

The gene calls are TRBV10-3 and TRBJ2-1; no clear D gene. The germline V and J ends were trimmed by 2 bases and 2 bases, with 4 bases remaining between them. The CDR3 extends over 13 amino acids. Germline V CDR1 and CDR2: ENHRY, SYGVKD. DNA of the CDR3: TGTGCCATCAGTGAGGTACCCTACAATGAGCAGTTCTTC. Translating it yields CAISEVPYNEQFF.

This clonotype was detected a few times. V is TRBV5-6 and J is TRBJ1-6; 8 nucleotides agree with TRBD1. V lost 6 bases to trimming and J lost 7 bases; unmatched junction nucleotides: 9. From germline, CDR1 is SGHDT and CDR2 YYEEEE. There are 15 residues in the CDR3. The CDR3 region is CASTLRTGRNSPLHF. As DNA, the CDR3 is TGTGCCAGCACCCTTAGGACAGGGAGAAATTCACCCCTCCACTTT.

A few counts support this clonotype. The V and J genes are TRBV5-1 and TRBJ2-6; D is uncertain. This CDR3 is 16 amino acids long. Trimming removed 1 base at V and 0 bases at J, with 8 bases between. The germline V gene encodes CDR1 SGHRS and CDR2 YFSETQ. This CDR3 is CASSLTFRSGANVLTF. DNA of the CDR3: TGCGCCAGCAGCTTGACGTTCCGCTCTGGGGCCAACGTCCTGACTTTC.

This clonotype was detected only a few times. The J gene is TRBJ2-3, the V gene TRBV7-2; 9 nucleotides match TRBD2. The germline V gene has CDR1 SGHTA and CDR2 FQGNSA. Unmatched junction bases numbered 3, after V lost 0 bases and J lost 2 bases. The CDR3 contains 16 residues. The CDR3 loop reads CASSLAIAGATDTQYF. For the CDR3, the DNA is TGTGCCAGCAGCTTAGCTATAGCGGGGGCCACAGATACGCAGTATTTT.

This chain uses TRBV12-3 or TRBV12-4 with TRBJ2-3; possible D gene TRBD1, 6 bases. Between the trimmed V and J ends, which lost 3 bases and 3 bases, there was a span of 16 bases. This CDR3 spans 16 amino acids. CDR3 DNA sequence: TGTGCCAGCAGTTTTCGTAAAGGGGGTGGGACAGATACGCAGTATTTT. This gives the protein CASSFRKGGGTDTQYF.

The gene calls are TRBV5-1 and TRBJ2-2; TRBD2 matches at 7 bases. V dropped 1 base and J dropped 5; count of bases not matched to a gene: 2. Germline CDR1 is SGHRS and CDR2 is YFSETQ. The CDR3 spans 14 residues. CDR3 nucleotides: TGCGCCAGCAGCTTGCCGGGGGGAACCGGGGAGCTGTTTTTT. Its protein product is CASSLPGGTGELFF.

This clonotype was found a few times. The chain has TRBV1 and TRBJ2-3; the table's D call of TRBD2 was not tested on the DNA. TRBV1 is given as a pseudogene. The CDR3 is 16 amino acids. This chain's CDR3 is CTSSQGLAGHTDTQYF. CDR3 nucleotide sequence: TGCACCAGCAGCCAAGGCCTAGCGGGACACACAGATACGCAGTATTTT.

This chain joins TRBV7-8 and TRBJ2-2; 10 bases are a match to TRBD2. The J segment lost 5 bases and the V segment lost 3 bases, leaving 6 bases of the junction unmatched. The CDR3 is 16 residues long. CDR1 SGHVS and CDR2 FQNEAQ come from the germline V gene. CDR3 region: CASSLNLAGVTGELFF. In DNA form, the CDR3 reads TGTGCCAGCAGCTTGAATCTAGCGGGAGTTACCGGGGAGCTGTTTTTT.

The chain carries TRBV12-3 or TRBV12-4 and TRBJ2-3; 11 bases line up with TRBD2. The CDR3 totals 17 residues. Germline trimming cut 7 bases from V and 2 bases from J; bases unmatched to any gene: 11. For the CDR3, the DNA is TGTGCCAGCAAGGGACTAGCGGCGCGCACTTACACAGATACGCAGTATTTT. It is translated as CASKGLAARTYTDTQYF.

The chain links TRBV10-3 to TRBJ2-7; weak D call: TRBD1 (6 bases). This CDR3 is 14 amino acids long. The ends were cut back, 6 bases at V and 2 bases at J, with 14 bases in the middle. Germline V lookup: CDR1 ENHRY, CDR2 SYGVKD. The CDR3 coding sequence is TGTGCCATCAGCGACAACAGGGTGGCCTACGAGCAGTACTTC. The encoded protein is CAISDNRVAYEQYF.

This clonotype was seen more than once but under ten times. The chain links TRBV28 to TRBJ2-7; 12 bases fit TRBD2. CDR3 length equals 16 residues. V lost 1 base to trimming and J lost 5 bases; unmatched junction nucleotides: 6. CDR1 is MDHEN and CDR2 is SYDVKM in the germline V gene. The CDR3 spells CASSLFPGLAGNEQYF. In DNA form, the CDR3 reads TGTGCCAGCAGTTTATTCCCCGGACTAGCGGGGAACGAGCAGTACTTC.

The chain carries TRBV3-1 and TRBJ2-1, with TRBD2 matching 7 bases. The CDR3 is made up of 16 amino acids. The V gene end was trimmed by 3 bases and the J gene end by 4 bases; junction bases not matched to a gene: 9. CDR1 and CDR2 (germline): LGHDT, YNNKEL (reference sequence). CDR3 DNA sequence: TGTGCCAGCAGCCATGGGACTACTCGTAAATACAATGAGCAGTTCTTC. Protein sequence: CASSHGTTRKYNEQFF.

The rearrangement links TRBV4-1 to TRBJ2-5; tentative D call: TRBD2 (6 bases). CDR1 and CDR2 from the germline V gene are MGHRA and YSYEKL. CDR3 length: 16 amino acids. Deletions cut 0 bases from V and 2 bases from J, with 13 bases between. CDR3 amino acids: CASSQDRGLRQETQYF. In DNA form, the CDR3 reads TGCGCCAGCAGCCAAGATAGGGGACTGCGGCAAGAGACCCAGTACTTC.

This clonotype has more than one count but fewer than ten. The chain recombines TRBV6-2 or TRBV6-3 with TRBJ2-1; 8 bases map to TRBD2. V lost 3 bases, J lost 4 bases, and 5 bases stayed unmatched. CDR1 and CDR2 (germline): MNHEY, SVGEGT. The CDR3 runs 15 residues. CDR3 DNA sequence: TGTGCCAGCAGTTATAGGGGACTAGATTACAATGAGCAGTTCTTC. Translation gives CASSYRGLDYNEQFF.

This clonotype has only a few counts. The chain combines TRBV12-3 or TRBV12-4 with TRBJ1-1; unclear D gene. V was cut by 7 bases and J by 7 bases, with 13 bases left in between. The CDR3 extends over 12 amino acids. The CDR3 loop is CASKGRSSEAFF. The CDR3 DNA follows: TGTGCCAGCAAGGGCAGGAGCAGTGAAGCTTTCTTT.

This clonotype was recorded a few times. This chain uses TRBV3-1 with TRBJ1-2, with unresolved D. The CDR3 runs 16 residues. Germline CDR1 LGHDT, CDR2 YNNKEL (reference sequence). V dropped 0 bases and J dropped 1 base, with 12 bases sitting between them. Here the CDR3 reads CASSQDRRTINYGYTF. CDR3 sequence (DNA): TGTGCCAGCAGCCAAGACAGACGGACGATTAACTATGGCTACACCTTC.

This chain links TRBV20-1 with TRBJ2-3; D remains ambiguous. In germline, CDR1 is DFQATT, CDR2 SNEGSKA (reference sequence). The ends were cut back, 5 bases at V and 1 base at J, with 10 bases in the middle. This CDR3 contains 13 residues. The CDR3 is CSASFRRTDTQYF. CDR3 nucleotides: TGCAGTGCTTCTTTCAGGCGCACAGATACGCAGTATTTT.

In its sample, this clonotype was seen a few times. The chain recombines TRBV24-1 with TRBJ1-1, with 7 bases lining up with TRBD1. CDR3 length: 14 amino acids. V was pared by 4 bases and J by 3 bases, with 4 bases of the junction left unmatched. Germline values: CDR1 KGHDR, CDR2 SFDVKD. The CDR3 DNA reads as TGTGCCACCAGTGAGGCAGGGGGGGACACTGAAGCTTTCTTT. Amino acid sequence: CATSEAGGDTEAFF.

The CDR3 loop is CSVNPSPMYF. The CDR3 nucleotides are TGCAGCGTTAACCCAAGCCCGATGTATTTT. The chain carries TRBV29-1 and TRBJ2-3; D gene uncertain. Germline loops: CDR1 SQVTM, CDR2 ANQGSEA. With 5 bases removed from V and 14 bases from J, the gap between germline ends came to 14 bases. This CDR3 comprises 10 residues.

The chain couples TRBV12-3 or TRBV12-4 to TRBJ2-1, with 12 bases lining up with TRBD2. The CDR3 runs 16 residues. J lost 7 bases, V lost 3 bases, and 7 bases had no gene match. The CDR3 spells CASSFRLAGVENEQFF. The CDR3 DNA is TGTGCCAGCAGTTTCAGACTAGCGGGAGTGGAGAATGAGCAGTTCTTC.

This clonotype came up a few times. This rearrangement joins TRBV12-3 or TRBV12-4 to TRBJ2-1, with 7 bases fitting TRBD1. The CDR3 loop spans 15 amino acids. Trimming cost V 5 bases and J 8 bases; bases outside gene matches: 12. CDR3 DNA sequence: TGTGCCAGCAGTCAACTCCTCAGGACAGGCGATGAGCAGTTCTTC. It yields the protein CASSQLLRTGDEQFF.

The chain links TRBV10-3 to TRBJ2-5, with D hard to call. This CDR3 is 13 amino acids long. Germline-derived CDR1 and CDR2 are ENHRY and SYGVKD. V lost 0 bases, J lost 2 bases, and 4 bases lay in between. The CDR3 DNA reads as TGTGCCATCAGTGAGTCTGTACAAGAGACCCAGTACTTC. This gives the protein CAISESVQETQYF.

This clonotype was seen only a few times. The chain couples TRBV4-1 to TRBJ2-2; 9 nucleotides line up with TRBD1. The CDR3 is made up of 17 amino acids. The germline gives CDR1 MGHRA, CDR2 YSYEKL. J lost 5 bases, V lost 2 bases, and 9 bases had no gene match. DNA of the CDR3: TGCGCCAGCAGCCAATTCTCACAGGGGGCGCGTACCGGGGAGCTGTTTTTT. It codes for CASSQFSQGARTGELFF.